Below, 3 T cell receptor beta chains from the same sample are listed, as sequenced in a study of blood T cell repertoires in COVID-19 (dated by TCRdb to 2019 to 2021). The library was made by the immunoSEQ multiplex PCR assay. Not all clones reach the TCRdb copy of this immuneACCESS table, which keeps in-frame sequences only. Checked studies attribute under half of the gap to unresolved V genes and leave the rest unexplained. This sample has 150,000 or so clones in its table, and 80% to 90% of those were observed once. The ten largest clones represent 13% of the sample. The material sequenced was peripheral blood. The receptors originated from a man between 18 and 35 years old with COVID-19, enrolled during active disease.

The chain has TRBV19 and TRBJ2-7; D possibly corresponds to TRBD2 (6 bases). Germline CDR1 reads LNHDA; CDR2 reads SQIVND (reference sequence). Trimming left V 1 base short and J 3 bases short, with 10 bases between. CDR3 length: 14 amino acids. The CDR3 bases are TGTGCCAGTAGTATAGGGAACGGGGGCTACGAGCAGTACTTC. Its translation: CASSIGNGGYEQYF.

This clone was seen only once. The chain links TRBV6-2 or TRBV6-3 to TRBJ2-7, with a weak D call TRBD2 (6 bases). Trimming cost V 2 bases and J 4 bases, with 15 bases left between them. This CDR3 is 15 amino acids long. CDR1 and CDR2 (germline): MNHEY, SVGEGT. The CDR3 reads CASSYTGARRYEQYF. Here the CDR3 DNA reads TGTGCCAGCAGTTACACGGGAGCAAGGAGGTACGAGCAGTACTTC.

CDR3 in amino acids: CASSLGQGALANVLTF. CDR3 in DNA: TGTGCCAGCAGTTTGGGACAGGGGGCATTAGCCAACGTCCTGACTTTC. The chain uses TRBV27 and TRBJ2-6; 12 positions agree with TRBD1. The germline gives CDR1 MNHEY, CDR2 SMNVEV (reference sequence). The CDR3 contains 16 residues. V gave up 3 bases and J gave up 7 bases; unmatched junction bases: 4.